The rows below give T cell receptor beta chains drawn from one sample of a study of T cell repertoires in cytomegalovirus infection. These receptors' antigens are unknown. TCRdb redid the calling of the reads with MiXCR, one entry per CDR3 protein. The data show roughly 800,000 distinct CDR3 sequences, roughly 29% seen once. The sequenced sample was cultured CD8+ T cells from PBMCs, obtained from culture after CMV antigen stimulation. These receptors were collected from a human donor in good health (CMV status not recorded). Some clones in this sample may be carry-over from other donors' samples. Each CDR3 is given with its conserved first and last residue. The D gene is left open where the match is weak. Clone size is given for some rows only: seen once, a few or many times, or a class if the clone is expanded.

v_call	d_call	j_call	clone_size	cdr3_aa	cdr3_nt
TRBV7-2	TRBD2	TRBJ2-1	many	CASSLYPERGYPKGEQFF	TGTGCCAGCAGCTTATACCCCGAGCGGGGGTACCCTAAGGGTGAGCAGTTCTTC
TRBV6-6	NA	TRBJ2-7	NA	CASSYIRDTQREQYF	TGTGCCAGCAGCTACATCCGGGACACCCAACGGGAGCAGTACTTC
TRBV7-2	NA	TRBJ1-2	few	CASTPEVRALSYGYTF	TGTGCCAGCACCCCAGAGGTCAGGGCCCTTTCCTATGGCTACACCTTC
TRBV4-1	NA	TRBJ1-1	many	CASSQDGQGNTEAFF	TGCGCCAGCAGCCAAGACGGGCAGGGTAACACTGAAGCTTTCTTT
TRBV28	TRBD2	TRBJ2-2	NA	CASSPSGGALGELFF	TGTGCCAGCAGTCCTAGCGGGGGGGCCCTCGGGGAGCTGTTTTTT
TRBV7-2	TRBD1	TRBJ1-4	many	CASSLSSDRLNEKLFF	TGTGCCAGCAGCTTATCCTCGGACAGGTTAAATGAAAAACTGTTTTTT
TRBV10-2	NA	TRBJ2-3	NA	CASSEYPVRGLTDTQYF	TGCGCCAGCAGTGAGTACCCCGTCAGGGGCTTAACAGATACGCAGTATTTT
TRBV27	NA	TRBJ1-2	few	CASKGRESYYGYTF	TGTGCCAGCAAGGGGCGCGAGTCTTACTATGGCTACACCTTC
TRBV6-5	NA	TRBJ2-5	NA	CASSPLRIQETRYF	TGTGCCAGCAGTCCGTTGAGGATACAAGAGACCCGGTACTTC
TRBV6-1	NA	TRBJ2-1	few	CASSDFRTVKYNEQFF	TGTGCCAGCAGTGATTTCCGGACAGTGAAATACAATGAGCAGTTCTTC
TRBV18	NA	TRBJ2-7	NA	CASLTSETPYEQYF	TGTGCCAGCCTCACTTCAGAGACCCCCTACGAGCAGTACTTC
TRBV7-6	NA	TRBJ2-2	NA	CASSPKGYENGELFF	TGTGCCAGCAGCCCCAAGGGTTATGAGAACGGGGAGCTGTTTTTT
TRBV25-1	TRBD2	TRBJ2-5	few	CASSGGGTETQYF	TGTGCCAGCAGTGGGGGGGGAACAGAGACCCAGTACTTC
TRBV11-2	TRBD2	TRBJ2-1	few	CASSLVGRLAGWVEQFF	TGTGCCAGCAGCTTAGTAGGGAGGCTAGCGGGGTGGGTTGAGCAGTTCTTC
TRBV7-2	NA	TRBJ2-3	many	CASSRPREEGLTDTQYF	TGTGCCAGCAGCCGTCCCAGGGAGGAGGGATTAACAGATACGCAGTATTTT
TRBV27	TRBD2	TRBJ2-2	NA	CASSFAGGLGELFF	TGTGCCAGCAGTTTTGCGGGGGGTCTTGGGGAGCTGTTTTTT
TRBV27	NA	TRBJ1-1	NA	CASSPIGTNEAFF	TGTGCCAGCAGTCCAATCGGCACCAATGAAGCTTTCTTT
TRBV6-2/TRBV6-3	NA	TRBJ2-5	NA	CASSLVRRETQYF	TGTGCCAGCAGTTTGGTGCGTAGAGAGACCCAGTACTTC
TRBV4-1	NA	TRBJ2-1	few	CASSQEVPSELYNEQFF	TGCGCCAGCAGCCAAGAAGTTCCTAGCGAGCTATACAATGAGCAGTTCTTC
TRBV7-9	TRBD1	TRBJ1-2	NA	CASNLAGQGNYGYTF	TGTGCCAGCAACTTAGCCGGACAGGGAAACTATGGCTACACCTTC
TRBV7-9	NA	TRBJ1-1	many	CASSLVRTNTEAFF	TGTGCCAGCAGCTTAGTCAGGACGAACACTGAAGCTTTCTTT
TRBV20-1	NA	TRBJ2-1	NA	CSPARRVVVEGNEQFF	TGCAGTCCCGCCCGCAGAGTTGTGGTTGAGGGCAATGAGCAGTTCTTC
TRBV9	NA	TRBJ2-1	NA	CASSVGGLNEQFF	TGTGCCAGCAGCGTAGGGGGCCTGAATGAGCAGTTCTTC
TRBV7-9	TRBD1	TRBJ1-4	few	CASSSSQTGLNEKLFF	TGTGCCAGCAGCTCCTCACAGACAGGGCTTAATGAAAAACTGTTTTTT
TRBV7-9	TRBD1	TRBJ1-2	NA	CASSLGDSAYGYTF	TGTGCCAGCAGCTTGGGGGACAGCGCCTATGGCTACACCTTC
TRBV4-1	NA	TRBJ1-1	NA	CASSHSKTDSMNTEAFF	TGCGCCAGCAGCCACTCAAAGACGGACAGTATGAACACTGAAGCTTTCTTT
TRBV7-8	TRBD1	TRBJ2-1	many	CASSLVGTGGSYNEQFF	TGTGCCAGCAGCTTAGTGGGGACAGGGGGCTCCTACAATGAGCAGTTCTTC
TRBV7-3	TRBD2	TRBJ2-5	many	CASSLNPLAGGPQETQYF	TGTGCCAGCAGCTTAAATCCCCTAGCGGGGGGACCCCAAGAGACCCAGTACTTC
TRBV12-3/TRBV12-4	TRBD1	TRBJ1-5	few	CASSLRGDSPDPNQPQHF	TGTGCCAGCAGTTTACGGGGGGACAGTCCCGACCCCAATCAGCCCCAGCATTTT
TRBV6-1	TRBD1	TRBJ2-3	NA	CASHNSGTGVTDTQYF	TGTGCCAGCCATAACTCCGGGACAGGGGTCACAGATACGCAGTATTTT
TRBV9	NA	TRBJ2-4	NA	CASSGRTDKNIQYF	TGTGCCAGCAGCGGACGGACAGACAAAAACATTCAGTACTTC
TRBV6-2/TRBV6-3	NA	TRBJ1-1	NA	CAILNRVLGNTEAFF	TGTGCCATCCTAAACCGGGTCCTAGGGAACACTGAAGCTTTCTTT
TRBV7-6	NA	TRBJ2-3	NA	CASSPVLTDTQYF	TGTGCCAGCAGCCCTGTCCTCACAGATACGCAGTATTTT
TRBV4-1	NA	TRBJ1-3	few	CASSQDLGVSIYF	TGCGCCAGCAGCCAAGATCTTGGGGTATCCATATATTTT
TRBV7-2	TRBD2	TRBJ2-1	many	CASSLAPAGGLNEQFF	TGTGCCAGCAGCTTAGCGCCGGCGGGGGGGTTAAATGAGCAGTTCTTC
TRBV27	NA	TRBJ2-1	NA	CASSLRLLYEQFF	TGTGCCAGCAGTTTAAGGCTTCTGTATGAGCAGTTCTTC
TRBV6-5	NA	TRBJ1-1	few	CASSPPYPNTEAFF	TGTGCCAGCAGCCCTCCGTACCCGAACACTGAAGCTTTCTTT
TRBV20-1	NA	TRBJ2-1	few	CSALGGLYNEQFF	TGCAGTGCTCTCGGGGGGCTATACAATGAGCAGTTCTTC
TRBV5-5	NA	TRBJ1-2	NA	CASSAHRVVDYSYTF	TGTGCCAGCAGCGCTCACAGGGTGGTCGACTATAGCTACACCTTC
TRBV6-2/TRBV6-3	NA	TRBJ2-3	NA	CASRTTTSTDTQYF	TGTGCCAGCAGGACTACTACCAGCACAGATACGCAGTATTTT
TRBV6-2/TRBV6-3	NA	TRBJ1-5	few	CASSYPIGGGFQPQHF	TGTGCCAGCAGTTACCCTATCGGGGGGGGATTTCAGCCCCAGCATTTT
TRBV6-5	TRBD1	TRBJ2-3	few	CASSDRGPDTQYF	TGTGCCAGCAGTGACAGGGGACCAGATACGCAGTATTTT
TRBV19	NA	TRBJ2-5	few	CASSSGDQETQYF	TGTGCCAGTAGTTCGGGGGACCAAGAGACCCAGTACTTC
TRBV7-9	NA	TRBJ2-2	many	CASSLAGANTGELFF	TGTGCCAGCAGCTTAGCTGGAGCGAACACCGGGGAGCTGTTTTTT
TRBV5-1	TRBD1	TRBJ2-3	few	CASSVGQAFTDTQYF	TGCGCCAGCAGCGTGGGACAGGCCTTCACAGATACGCAGTATTTT
TRBV12-3/TRBV12-4	NA	TRBJ1-2	NA	CASSFSRAVYGYTF	TGTGCCAGCAGTTTTAGCAGGGCGGTCTATGGCTACACCTTC
TRBV5-6	NA	TRBJ2-3	NA	CASSLPGPSGTQYF	TGTGCCAGCAGCTTGCCAGGTCCATCGGGTACGCAGTATTTT
TRBV5-1	TRBD2	TRBJ2-3	NA	CASTSVGSGGRTDTQYF	TGCGCCAGCACCTCGGTCGGTAGCGGGGGGAGAACAGATACGCAGTATTTT
TRBV7-9	NA	TRBJ1-1	few	CASSLASIGRAEAFF	TGTGCCAGCAGCTTAGCTTCTATCGGACGAGCCGAAGCTTTCTTT
TRBV6-5	NA	TRBJ1-1	few	CASRKDLATEAFF	TGTGCCAGCAGGAAAGACTTAGCCACTGAAGCTTTCTTT
TRBV28	TRBD1	TRBJ1-5	few	CASSTYTGGGNQPQHF	TGTGCCAGCAGTACCTACACAGGGGGTGGCAATCAGCCCCAGCATTTT
TRBV7-8	NA	TRBJ1-3	many	CASSPQGSFSGNTIYF	TGTGCCAGCAGCCCCCAGGGCTCTTTCTCTGGAAACACCATATATTTT
TRBV27	NA	TRBJ2-5	NA	CASSSMTEKETQYF	TGTGCCAGCAGTTCAATGACAGAAAAAGAGACCCAGTACTTC